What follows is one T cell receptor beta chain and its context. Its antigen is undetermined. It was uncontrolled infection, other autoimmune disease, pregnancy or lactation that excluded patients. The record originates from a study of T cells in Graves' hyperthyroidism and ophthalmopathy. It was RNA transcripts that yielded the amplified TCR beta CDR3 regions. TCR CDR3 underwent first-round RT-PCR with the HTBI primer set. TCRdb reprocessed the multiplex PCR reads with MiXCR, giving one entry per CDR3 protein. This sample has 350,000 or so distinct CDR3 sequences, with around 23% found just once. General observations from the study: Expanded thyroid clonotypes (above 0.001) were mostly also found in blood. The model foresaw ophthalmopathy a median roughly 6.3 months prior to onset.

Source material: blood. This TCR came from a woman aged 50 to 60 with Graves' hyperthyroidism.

CDR3 nucleotide sequence: TGTGCCTGGAGTTCCAATGGCGCCCACGAGCAGTACTTC. Residues: CAWSSNGAHEQYF. This chain joins TRBV30 and TRBJ2-7; D call uncertain. With 2 bases removed from V and 5 bases from J, the gap between germline ends came to 13 bases. Germline CDR1 reads GTSNPN; CDR2 reads SVGIG (reference sequence). The CDR3 contains 13 residues.